Below are 30 T cell receptor beta chains sequenced from a single sample in a study of shared clonotypes between healthy human individuals. The table came from immunoSEQ multiplex PCR; TCRdb's copy has only in-frame clones and leaves some out. This sample has about 490,000 clones, with roughly 80% found just once. The sequenced material came from PBMCs. The receptors derive from a woman aged 35 to 49 in good health. Some clones in this sample may be carry-over from other donors' samples.

Comment on this clone: The same CDR3 is also encoded by other DNA sequences in this sample. The J gene is TRBJ1-1, the V gene TRBV18; D is uncertain. Trimming cost V 4 bases and J 6 bases, with 9 bases left between them. There are 12 residues in the CDR3. Germline CDR1 and CDR2: KGHSH and LQKENI. CDR3 sequence (DNA): TGTGCCAGCTCACGGGCGGGGTCTGAAGCTTTCTTT. It is translated as CASSRAGSEAFF.

As for this clone: A far larger clone is off by one base, so a read error is likely. The J gene is TRBJ1-5, the V gene TRBV30, with D maybe TRBD1 (6 bases). Germline V gives CDR1 GTSNPN, CDR2 SVGIG (reference sequence). The CDR3 has 14 residues. V lost 2 bases, J lost 5 bases, and 13 bases lay in between. CDR3 residues: CAWSTGQNDQPQHF. DNA for the CDR3: TGTGCCTGGAGTACTGGACAGAACGATCAGCCCCAGCATTTT.

The chain combines TRBV6-1 with TRBJ2-3, with 9 positions matching TRBD2. J was trimmed by 1 base and V by 3 bases; bases with no gene match: 8. The CDR3 totals 17 residues. Germline values: CDR1 MNHNS, CDR2 SASEGT. CDR3: CASSDVTSGPRTDTQYF. The CDR3 nucleotides read TGTGCCAGCAGTGACGTGACTAGCGGTCCCCGCACAGATACGCAGTATTTT.

CDR3: CASSLVGFSTDTQYF. In DNA form, the CDR3 reads TGTGCCAGCAGTTTGGTCGGATTTAGCACAGATACGCAGTATTTT. The chain is built from TRBV28 and TRBJ2-3; D gene uncertain. Germline lookup yields CDR1 MDHEN and CDR2 SYDVKM. The CDR3 totals 15 residues. V lost 3 bases, J lost 0 bases, and 10 bases lay in between.

To note about this clone: It is likely a read error: a sequence one base away is far more abundant. This same CDR3 is encoded by further DNA sequences in the sample. The rearrangement joins TRBV28 to TRBJ1-2, with D possibly matching TRBD1 (6 bases). With 5 bases removed from V and 11 bases from J, the gap between germline ends came to 15 bases. The CDR3 extends over 12 amino acids. Germline V lookup: CDR1 MDHEN, CDR2 SYDVKM. The CDR3 protein is CASSQGRWGYTF. The DNA of the CDR3 is TGTGCCAGCAGTCAGGGGCGGTGGGGTTACACCTTC.

Regarding this clone: This likely stems from a read error, as it lies one base from a far larger clone. The chain couples TRBV30 to TRBJ2-7; 9 bases line up with TRBD2. The V gene end was trimmed by 2 bases and the J gene end by 4 bases; junction bases not matched to a gene: 6. Germline V gives CDR1 GTSNPN, CDR2 SVGIG (reference sequence). This CDR3 spans 14 amino acids. CDR3 DNA: TGTGCCTGGAGTAGTGGACTAGCGATATACGAGCAGTACTTC. Protein sequence: CAWSSGLAIYEQYF.

This chain joins TRBV9 and TRBJ2-7, with D possibly being TRBD1 or TRBD2 (5 bases each). The germline V gene encodes CDR1 SGDLS and CDR2 YYNGEE. Trimming took off 5 bases at V and 3 bases at J, with 15 bases between the two ends. The CDR3 totals 14 residues. CDR3 loop: CASSRGPGGYEQYF. CDR3 DNA: TGTGCCAGCAGTCGGGGCCCTGGGGGCTACGAGCAGTACTTC.

This chain uses TRBV2 with TRBJ2-1, with D unresolved. CDR1 and CDR2 from the germline V gene are SNHLY and FYNNEI. This CDR3 has 11 residues. V was pared by 0 bases and J by 9 bases, with 3 bases between. CDR3 in amino acids: CASSEAGEQFF. As DNA, the CDR3 is TGTGCCAGCAGTGAAGCAGGTGAGCAGTTCTTC.

This clone showed up just once. With a far larger clone one base away, a read error is the likely cause. CDR3 sequence reads: CASSQDSPTGYAF. CDR3 nucleotide sequence: TGCGCCAGCAGCCAAGATTCCCCGACTGGCTACGCCTTC. This chain links TRBV4-1 with TRBJ1-2; D unresolved. Germline CDR1 and CDR2: MGHRA and YSYEKL. There are 13 residues in the CDR3.

This clone was found many times. Other DNA sequences from this sample encode an identical CDR3 as well. V and J are TRBV4-1 and TRBJ2-5, with TRBD1 matching over 12 bases. V dropped 0 bases and J dropped 5; count of bases not matched to a gene: 4. The CDR3 length is 16 residues. Germline CDR1 reads MGHRA; CDR2 reads YSYEKL. Written as DNA, the CDR3 is TGCGCCAGCAGCCAAGAAGGGACAGGGGGCGCTGAGACCCAGTACTTC. It is translated as CASSQEGTGGAETQYF.

The J gene is TRBJ2-3, the V gene TRBV28; D gene ambiguous. Germline-derived CDR1 and CDR2 are MDHEN and SYDVKM. Trimming shortened V by 3 bases and J by 2 bases, and 9 bases separated the two germline ends. This CDR3 has 14 residues. The CDR3 region has the DNA TGTGCCAGCAGTTTCTCGGTACTCACAGATACGCAGTATTTT. Translated: CASSFSVLTDTQYF.

The genes are TRBV29-1 and TRBJ2-2; D is undetermined. This CDR3 is built from 13 residues. V dropped 3 bases and J dropped 0 bases, with 5 bases sitting between them. Germline CDR1 and CDR2: SQVTM and ANQGSEA. The CDR3 DNA sequence: TGCAGCGTTGAGCACTCGAACACCGGGGAGCTGTTTTTT. Protein: CSVEHSNTGELFF.

The J gene is TRBJ2-2, the V gene TRBV11-3, with TRBD1 matching over 8 bases. Germline assignment: CDR1 SGHNT and CDR2 YENEEA. The CDR3 runs 16 residues. Trimming removed 5 bases from V and 6 bases from J; junction bases left unmatched: 11. The CDR3 sequence: CASSHRQGIMAGELFF. CDR3 bases: TGTGCCAGCAGCCACCGACAGGGGATTATGGCCGGGGAGCTGTTTTTT.

J is TRBJ2-2 and V is TRBV27; D ambiguous. CDR1 and CDR2 from the germline V gene are MNHEY and SMNVEV (reference sequence). Trimming shortened V by 4 bases and J by 4 bases, and 7 bases separated the two germline ends. This CDR3 region has 13 residues. The CDR3 DNA sequence: TGTGCCAGCAGTTGGATGAGCACCGGGGAGCTGTTTTTT. Translating gives CASSWMSTGELFF.

The DNA of the CDR3 is TGTGCCAGCAGCTGGGGGCTCAGTATTACTGAAGCTTTCTTT. Translation gives CASSWGLSITEAFF. V usage is TRBV5-6 and J usage is TRBJ1-1, with a tentative D call TRBD1 (6 bases). The CDR3 consists of 14 residues. CDR1 is SGHDT and CDR2 is YYEEEE in the germline V gene. The V end was cut by 3 bases, the J end by 5 bases, with 14 bases between.

The chain recombines TRBV11-2 with TRBJ2-7; 9 bases line up with TRBD2. This CDR3 has 15 residues. V shed 6 bases, J shed 4 bases, and the junction held 10 bases outside the gene matches. CDR1 is SGHAT and CDR2 is FQNNGV in the germline V gene. The CDR3 spells CASRNPGLAKYEQYF. The CDR3 DNA is TGTGCCAGCAGGAACCCGGGACTAGCAAAGTACGAGCAGTACTTC.

The gene calls are TRBV11-3 and TRBJ2-7; 7 bases map to TRBD2. This CDR3 is built from 14 residues. J was trimmed by 0 bases and V by 1 base; bases with no gene match: 0. Germline V gene data show CDR1 as SGHNT and CDR2 as YENEEA. This CDR3 reads CASSLGTSSYEQYF. DNA of the CDR3: TGTGCCAGCAGCTTAGGGACTAGCTCCTACGAGCAGTACTTC.

This clone was recorded a few times. A far larger clone is one nucleotide away, so this likely arose from a read error. Additional DNA sequences in this sample encode the identical CDR3. This chain connects TRBV25-1 to TRBJ1-1; weak D call: TRBD1 (5 bases). Trimming stripped 6 bases from V and 2 bases from J, with 7 bases between. CDR3 length: 12 residues. CDR1 and CDR2 (germline): MGHDK, SYGVNS. The CDR3 DNA follows: TGTGCCAGCAGGGGACTTAACACTGAAGCTTTCTTT. Protein: CASRGLNTEAFF.

As for this clone: With only one base between it and a far larger clone, this is likely a read error. This CDR3 reads CASSFGCERTGELFF. DNA of the CDR3: TGTGCCAGCAGCTTCGGGTGTGAGAGAACCGGGGAGCTGTTTTTT. This chain joins TRBV7-2 and TRBJ2-2; D remains ambiguous. CDR1 and CDR2 from the germline V gene are SGHTA and FQGNSA. This CDR3 has 15 amino acids. V was shortened by 3 bases and J by 5 bases, with 13 bases between the two germline ends.

Only a few counts were recorded for this clone. Since a much larger clone is just one base distant, this may be a read error. This chain joins TRBV7-9 and TRBJ2-1; 7 nucleotides agree with TRBD2. Germline CDR1 and CDR2: SEHNR and FQNEAQ (reference sequence). This CDR3 is 16 amino acids long. The CDR3 loop is CASSRWAGVSYSEQFF. The DNA for the CDR3 is TGTGCCAGCAGTCGTTGGGCGGGAGTGTCCTACAGTGAGCAGTTCTTC.

The sample holds many counts of this clone. CDR3 sequence: CASSQEWASTDTQYF. The CDR3, as DNA: TGCGCCAGCAGCCAAGAGTGGGCTAGCACAGATACGCAGTATTTT. V and J are TRBV4-3 and TRBJ2-3; D unclear. The CDR3 length is 15 residues. V lost 0 bases and J 0 bases, leaving 7 bases between the germline ends. Germline CDR1 LGHNA, CDR2 YSLEER.

The rearrangement joins TRBV28 to TRBJ2-1, with D tentatively TRBD2 (6 bases). V lost 6 bases and J 7 bases, leaving 16 bases between the germline ends. The CDR3 loop spans 14 amino acids. Germline V gene data show CDR1 as MDHEN and CDR2 as SYDVKM. The CDR3 loop is CASRAAGLQNEQFF. CDR3 bases: TGTGCCAGCAGAGCTGCGGGGTTGCAAAATGAGCAGTTCTTC.

The chain links TRBV18 to TRBJ2-1; D is unclear. V shed 4 bases and J shed 10 bases, with 11 bases lying between them. This CDR3 comprises 12 residues. Per the germline V gene, CDR1 is KGHSH and CDR2 is LQKENI. The CDR3 nucleotides are TGTGCCAGCTCACGACCCAAAGGGGAGCAGTTCTTC. This encodes CASSRPKGEQFF. Supplemented by reference TRBV18 and TRBJ2-1, the full variable domain reads NAGVMQNPRHLVRRRGQEARLRCSPMKGHSHVYWYRQLPEEGLKFMVYLQKENIIDESGMPKERFSAEFPKEGPSILRIQQVVRGDSAAYFCASSRPKGEQFFGPGTRLTVL.

The V call is TRBV6-1, the J call TRBJ2-7; TRBD1 is a possible D gene (6 bases). Germline loops: CDR1 MNHNS, CDR2 SASEGT. The CDR3 extends over 15 amino acids. Trimming removed 1 base at V and 3 bases at J, with 13 bases between. The DNA for the CDR3 is TGTGCCAGCAGTGAAGGCCACGGACAGATCTACGAGCAGTACTTC. Protein: CASSEGHGQIYEQYF.

This clone has a handful of counts. The V and J genes are TRBV7-9 and TRBJ2-2, with D possibly matching TRBD1 (5 bases). V lost 5 bases and J lost 3, with 16 bases in between. This CDR3 is built from 16 residues. Germline CDR1 is SEHNR and CDR2 is FQNEAQ (reference sequence). The CDR3 DNA reads TGTGCCAGCAGCCGCCTAACAGCCAGGGACACCGGGGAGCTGTTTTTT. Amino acids: CASSRLTARDTGELFF.

Of note for this clone: Only one base separates this from a far larger clonotype, so it likely reflects a read error. The genes are TRBV10-3 and TRBJ2-7; D is uncertain. The CDR3 is 11 amino acids. CDR1 is ENHRY and CDR2 is SYGVKD in the germline V gene. V was shortened by 3 bases and J by 4 bases, with 4 bases between the two germline ends. The CDR3 is CAISDGYEQYF. Here the CDR3 DNA reads TGTGCCATCAGTGATGGGTACGAGCAGTACTTC.

The chain recombines TRBV7-8 with TRBJ2-2, with D unresolved. The CDR3 extends over 15 amino acids. Between the trimmed V and J ends, which lost 1 base and 7 bases, there was a span of 13 bases. CDR1 and CDR2 (germline): SGHVS, FQNEAQ. The CDR3 spells CASSLELTEDGELFF. In nucleotides, the CDR3 is TGTGCCAGCAGCTTAGAGCTCACAGAAGACGGGGAGCTGTTTTTT.

The table lists this clone with many counts. The same CDR3 can be traced to other DNA sequences in this sample. V is TRBV9 and J is TRBJ2-7; D is ambiguous. This CDR3 contains 14 residues. V was trimmed by 3 bases and J by 3 bases, leaving 13 bases between them. The germline CDR1 and CDR2 sequences are SGDLS and YYNGEE. CDR3 DNA: TGTGCCAGCAGCGGCCACCCCGGAGACTACGAGCAGTACTTC. Amino acids: CASSGHPGDYEQYF.

As to this clone: It differs at one base from a far larger clone, so likely a read error. Additional DNA sequences in this sample encode the identical CDR3. The genes are TRBV5-4 and TRBJ2-5; a weak D match, TRBD2 (6 bases). In germline, CDR1 is SGHNT, CDR2 YYREEE (reference sequence). The CDR3 extends over 14 amino acids. Between the trimmed V and J ends, which lost 4 bases and 1 base, there was a span of 11 bases. CDR3 in amino acids: CASSLGSGQETQYF. CDR3 bases: TGTGCCAGCAGCCTGGGTAGCGGCCAAGAGACCCAGTACTTC. The variable domain in full, with the rest retrieved from reference TRBV5-4 and TRBJ2-5, is ETGVTQSPTHLIKTRGQQVTLRCSSQSGHNTVSWYQQALGQGPQFIFQYYREEENGRGNFPPRFSGLQFPNYSSELNVNALELDDSALYLCASSLGSGQETQYFGPGTRLLVL.

J is TRBJ2-2 and V is TRBV19; 8 bases match TRBD2. CDR1 and CDR2 from the germline V gene are LNHDA and SQIVND (reference sequence). V lost 0 bases and J lost 5; bases outside the gene matches: 2. The CDR3 is made up of 15 amino acids. CDR3 loop: CASSIDPGGTGELFF. The CDR3 DNA reads TGTGCCAGTAGTATAGACCCGGGGGGGACCGGGGAGCTGTTTTTT.